One and the same sample provided the 6 T cell receptor beta chains below, sequenced in a study of OX40 agonist ivuxolimab in advanced cancers. The protocol was immunoSEQ multiplex PCR, while the TCRdb copy is restricted to in-frame clones and leaves out a portion. The sample holds about 46,000 clones, 80% to 90% seen once. Sequences were derived from CD4+ or CD8+ T cells sorted from blood, sampled in a trial of the OX40 agonist ivuxolimab. Receptors were obtained from an adult with an advanced solid tumor such as melanoma, head and neck, liver or kidney cancer.

J is TRBJ1-2 and V is TRBV15, with D unresolved. Germline CDR1 is LNHNV and CDR2 is YYDKDF (reference sequence). The V and J ends lost 0 bases and 6 bases respectively, with 11 bases between them. CDR3 length: 14 residues. This CDR3 is CATSREGLGDGYTF. Here the CDR3 DNA reads TGTGCCACCAGCAGAGAAGGGCTAGGCGATGGCTACACCTTC.

The chain employs TRBV2 and TRBJ2-3, with a possible D match to TRBD1 (6 bases). The CDR3 totals 15 residues. The V gene lost 4 bases and the J gene lost 3 bases, with 14 bases spanning the gap. Germline CDR1 reads SNHLY; CDR2 reads FYNNEI. The CDR3 DNA follows: TGTGCCAGCAGTGTAGGGCCAGGGGTAACAGATACGCAGTATTTT. Protein sequence: CASSVGPGVTDTQYF.

The chain links TRBV27 to TRBJ1-4; unclear D gene. Trimming cost V 5 bases and J 0 bases, with 10 bases left between them. The CDR3 consists of 15 residues. Germline CDR1 is MNHEY and CDR2 is SMNVEV (reference sequence). The CDR3 nucleotides are TGTGCCAGCAGTGGCACAGCTACAACTAATGAAAAACTGTTTTTT. This codes for CASSGTATTNEKLFF. The full variable domain, completed using reference TRBV27 and TRBJ1-4, is EAQVTQNPRYLITVTGKKLTVTCSQNMNHEYMSWYRQDPGLGLRQIYYSMNVEVTDKGDVPEGYKVSRKEKRNFPLILESPSPNQTSLYFCASSGTATTNEKLFFGSGTQLSVL.

CDR3 nucleotides: TGCGCCAGCAGCTCGACTTGGTCAATGGGCACAGATACGCAGTATTTT. It specifies CASSSTWSMGTDTQYF. V usage is TRBV5-1 and J usage is TRBJ2-3; no reliable D call. The length of the CDR3 is 16 residues. The V and J ends lost 3 bases and 1 base respectively, with 15 bases between them. Germline lookup yields CDR1 SGHRS and CDR2 YFSETQ.

V usage is TRBV6-1 and J usage is TRBJ1-2; D unresolved. This CDR3 comprises 15 residues. Trimming removed 4 bases at V and 0 bases at J, with 12 bases between. Germline CDR1 reads MNHNS; CDR2 reads SASEGT. The CDR3 DNA follows: TGTGCCAGCAGTGCCAAGGATCTAGCTAACTATGGCTACACCTTC. It translates to CASSAKDLANYGYTF.

J is TRBJ2-1 and V is TRBV7-8, with a possible D match to TRBD1 (5 bases). The CDR3 has 16 amino acids. Germline lookup yields CDR1 SGHVS and CDR2 FQNEAQ. V lost 5 bases, J lost 4 bases, and 18 bases lay in between. Written as DNA, the CDR3 is TGTGCCAGCAGCGACACCTTTGACAGTGTGTACAATGAGCAGTTCTTC. As protein: CASSDTFDSVYNEQFF.